This TCR beta chain was retrieved from a study of T cell repertoires in cytomegalovirus infection. The overall study: Signatures in public TCR beta sequences pointed to both CMV infection and matching HLA type. Study findings and constraints: Clonotype analysis showed dominance of the ex vivo response by HLA-C-restricted CMV-specific TCR beta clonotypes. CMV carriers having the relevant HLA were flagged by cumulative public TCR beta family frequency.

V lost 2 bases, J lost 7 bases, and 20 bases lay in between. Germline CDR1 reads KGHSH; CDR2 reads LQKENI. The CDR3 has 16 residues. Via MiXCR, TCRdb re-called the reads, giving one row per CDR3 protein. The table shows hundreds of thousands of distinct CDR3 sequences, with roughly a sixth occurring only once. This clonotype has more than one count but fewer than ten. Its antigen is currently unknown. The chain combines TRBV18 with TRBJ1-1; D uncertain. This clonotype originated in a human donor in good health (CMV status not recorded). Some clones in this sample may be carry-over from other donors' samples. Source material: PBMCs. CDR3 bases: TGTGCCAGCTCACCAGAAAGATGGCGGGGTTGGGTTGAAGCTTTCTTT. Translated: CASSPERWRGWVEAFF.